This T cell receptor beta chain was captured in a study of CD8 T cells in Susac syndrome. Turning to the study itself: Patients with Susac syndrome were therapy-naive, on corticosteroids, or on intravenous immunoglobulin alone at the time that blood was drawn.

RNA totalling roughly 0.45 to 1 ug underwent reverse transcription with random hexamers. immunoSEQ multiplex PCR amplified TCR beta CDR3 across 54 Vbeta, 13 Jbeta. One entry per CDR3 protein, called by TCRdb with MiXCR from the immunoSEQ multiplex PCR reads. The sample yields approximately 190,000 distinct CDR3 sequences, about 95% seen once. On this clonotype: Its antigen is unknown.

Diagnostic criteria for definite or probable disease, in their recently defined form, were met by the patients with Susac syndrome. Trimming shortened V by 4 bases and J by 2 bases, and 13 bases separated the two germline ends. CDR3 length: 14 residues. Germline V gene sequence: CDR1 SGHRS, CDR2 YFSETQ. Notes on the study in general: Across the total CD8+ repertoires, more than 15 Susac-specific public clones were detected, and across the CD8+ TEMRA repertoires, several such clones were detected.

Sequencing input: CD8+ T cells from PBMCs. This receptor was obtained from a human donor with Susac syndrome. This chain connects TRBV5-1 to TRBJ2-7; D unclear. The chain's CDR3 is CASSGVEHPYEQYF. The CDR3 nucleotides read TGCGCCAGCAGCGGTGTGGAACACCCCTACGAGCAGTACTTC.